A single count supports the clone carrying this T cell receptor beta chain. The sample belongs to a study of CDR3 diversity in severe acne. Via MiXCR, TCRdb re-called the PCR reads, giving one row per CDR3 protein. The data hold approximately 84,000 distinct CDR3 sequences, with under 60% observed a single time. The CDR3 contains 11 residues. V was trimmed by 5 bases and J by 7 bases, leaving 8 bases between them. Germline loops: CDR1 MNHNS, CDR2 SASEGT. V gene TRBV6-1 combines with J gene TRBJ2-5; perhaps TRBD1 as D (6 bases). The sample taken for sequencing was blood. This receptor was obtained from a male donor in good health, without acne. The CDR3 coding sequence is TGTGCCAGCAGTAAAGGGGGGACCCAGTACTTC. Protein sequence: CASSKGGTQYF.